The TCR beta chain under discussion was sequenced for a study of CD8 T cells in ankylosing spondylitis (dated by TCRdb to about 2017). Describing the broader study: T cell receptor beta repertoires were profiled in healthy donors and ankylosing spondylitis patients so that disease-linked TCR variants could be found. In total, the full study cohort was made up of roughly 110 healthy donors and more than 20 ankylosing spondylitis patients. Peripheral blood was sampled, and synovial fluid was also collected from ankylosing spondylitis patients.

This clonotype has just a few counts. Which antigen it targets is not known. The sample holds no much larger clone one base away, and base qualities are not on file. The CDR3 contains 15 residues, cysteine and phenylalanine counted. The sequence is cut down to CDR3 DNA, 45 bases in frame from base 1. The germline V gene supplies CDR1 SGHVS and CDR2 FNYEAQ. V is cut back by 9 bases and J by 3 bases, with 7 bases in the junction unmatched. Overall study outcomes, separate from this receptor: The disease-linked clones were reported as significantly enriched in matched synovial fluid samples from ankylosing spondylitis patients. Some TCR beta motif variants had previously been reported in synovial fluid and blood of reactive arthritis patients, which suggested common disease-initiation mechanisms. Blood from ankylosing spondylitis patients appeared to be characterized by a TCR beta motif composed of about eight highly homologous amino acid variants. The disease-linked clones showed a CD8+ phenotype and occurred at relatively low frequencies in peripheral blood.

Sequencing took place on an Illumina HiSeq 2500. TCR beta libraries were prepared by quantitative 5'-RACE with molecular barcodes. From the authors' description of their analysis: A new computational method based on a probabilistic model of VDJ rearrangement was used to identify disease-linked TCR variants. TCRdb reworked the public reads: Q25 trimming with fastp, MiXCR clone assembly, productive beta chains retained. Each record represents a unique CDR3 protein, reported with the most common genes and DNA among its rows. TCRdb, rather than the study authors, made the V and J calls. Recorded for this sample are 650,000 to 800,000 distinct CDR3 sequences; around 19% of them occurred a single time. Jointly, the top ten make up around 19% of the sample.

The rearranged chain carries TRBV7-6 and TRBJ2-2; TRBD1 agrees with 10 junctional bases. This TCR was sampled from a male donor with ankylosing spondylitis. Sequencing used blood, either unsorted or a sorted T cell fraction (not recorded which). The DNA sequence reads TGTGCCAGTAAGAGGGACAGGGGTGACACCGGGGAGCTGTTTTTT. This gives the protein CASKRDRGDTGELFF.